This T cell receptor (beta chain) was retrieved from a study of blood T cell repertoires in COVID-19. About the research overall: Acute-phase and convalescent COVID-19 samples originated in the United States, Italy and Spain. T cells, B-cell-depleted T cells, or PBMCs supplied cDNA or gDNA.

Authors' data handling: Reference gene primer amplification gave nucleated cell count estimates. TCRdb's table, derived via immunoSEQ multiplex PCR, lists solely in-frame clones and lacks some. The DNA was the basis for D and trimming; V, J and clone size are from that table. The repertoire holds approximately 140,000 clones, with around 80% as singletons. In germline, CDR1 is MNHEY, CDR2 SVGEGT. Trimming removed 6 bases at V and 4 bases at J, with 15 bases between. The CDR3 extends over 14 amino acids. The sample consisted of peripheral blood. The TCR comes from a man at least 80 years old with acute or convalescent COVID-19. The chain has TRBV6-2 or TRBV6-3 and TRBJ1-2; tentative D call: TRBD1 (5 bases). CDR3: CASSTRTGGYGYTF. The CDR3 bases are TGTGCCAGCAGCACACGGACGGGGGGCTATGGCTACACCTTC.